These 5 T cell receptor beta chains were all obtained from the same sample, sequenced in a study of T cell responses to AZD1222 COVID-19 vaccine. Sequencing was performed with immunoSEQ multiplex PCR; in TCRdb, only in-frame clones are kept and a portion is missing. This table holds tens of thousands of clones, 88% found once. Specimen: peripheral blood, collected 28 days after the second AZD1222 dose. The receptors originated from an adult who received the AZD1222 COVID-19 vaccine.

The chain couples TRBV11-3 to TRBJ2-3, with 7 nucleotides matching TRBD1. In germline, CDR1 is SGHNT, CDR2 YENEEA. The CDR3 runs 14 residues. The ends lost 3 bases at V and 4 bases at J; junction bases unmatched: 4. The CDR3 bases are TGTGCCAGCAGCTTCTATCAGGGGGCAGATACGCAGTATTTT. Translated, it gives CASSFYQGADTQYF.

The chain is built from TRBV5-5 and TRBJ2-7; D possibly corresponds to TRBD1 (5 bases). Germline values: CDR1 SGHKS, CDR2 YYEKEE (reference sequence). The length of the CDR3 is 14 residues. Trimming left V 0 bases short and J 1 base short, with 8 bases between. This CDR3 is CASSLARGSYEQYF. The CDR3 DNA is TGTGCCAGCAGCTTGGCAAGGGGATCCTACGAGCAGTACTTC.

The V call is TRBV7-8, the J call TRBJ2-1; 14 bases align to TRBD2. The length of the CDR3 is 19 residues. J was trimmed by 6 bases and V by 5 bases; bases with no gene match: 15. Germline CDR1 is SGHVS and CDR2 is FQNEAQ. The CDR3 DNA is TGTGCCAGCAGCCCTCTTTTTAGGGGACTAGCGGGAGTGGGCAATGAGCAGTTCTTC. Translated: CASSPLFRGLAGVGNEQFF.

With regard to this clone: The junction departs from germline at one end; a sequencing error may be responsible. In DNA, the CDR3 is TGTGCCAGCAGCTTAGATGGTGTCTACTTAGAATTC. Translating gives CASSLDGVYLEF. The chain joins TRBV11-3 to TRBJ1-2; D gene ambiguous. CDR1 and CDR2 (germline): SGHNT, YENEEA. The CDR3 loop spans 12 amino acids. The full variable domain, with the rest looked up from reference TRBV11-3 and TRBJ1-2, is EAGVVQSPRYKIIEKKQPVAFWCNPISGHNTLYWYLQNLGQGPELLIRYENEEAVDDSQLPKDRFSAERLKGVDSTLKIQPAELGDSAVYLCASSLDGVYLEFGSGTRLTVV.

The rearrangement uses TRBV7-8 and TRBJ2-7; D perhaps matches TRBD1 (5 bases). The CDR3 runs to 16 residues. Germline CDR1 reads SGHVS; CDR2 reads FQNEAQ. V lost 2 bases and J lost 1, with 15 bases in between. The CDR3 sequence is CASSLLAGRKSYEQYF. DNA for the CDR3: TGTGCCAGCAGCTTATTGGCAGGGCGAAAATCCTACGAGCAGTACTTC.